This T cell receptor (beta chain) appears in the sequencing data of a study of blood T cell repertoires in COVID-19. Method: immunoSEQ multiplex PCR; TCRdb's copy keeps in-frame clones and lacks some. The top ten clones hold 5% to 6.5% of a sample with 95,000 to 120,000 clones, about 85% of them seen once. V lost 0 bases, J lost 1 base, and 12 bases lay in between. The CDR3 runs 16 residues. Germline V gene data show CDR1 as KGHDR and CDR2 as SFDVKD. Sequenced sample: peripheral blood. The receptor was derived from a woman aged 60-70 years with COVID-19, enrolled during active disease. The chain couples TRBV24-1 to TRBJ2-7, with a tentative D call TRBD1 (5 bases). CDR3 nucleotides: TGTGCCACCAGTGATTTGAAGGGGCTAGGGTCCTACGAGCAGTACTTC. It encodes CATSDLKGLGSYEQYF.